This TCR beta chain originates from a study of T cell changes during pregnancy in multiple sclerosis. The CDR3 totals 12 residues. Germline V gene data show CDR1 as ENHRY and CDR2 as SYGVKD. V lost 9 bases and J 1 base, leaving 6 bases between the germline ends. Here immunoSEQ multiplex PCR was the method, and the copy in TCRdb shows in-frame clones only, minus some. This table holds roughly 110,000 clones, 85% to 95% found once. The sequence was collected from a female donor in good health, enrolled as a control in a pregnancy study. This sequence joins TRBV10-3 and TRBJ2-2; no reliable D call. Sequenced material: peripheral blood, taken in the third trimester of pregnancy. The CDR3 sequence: CAISVNTGELFF. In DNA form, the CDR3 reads TGTGCCATATCGGTGAACACCGGGGAGCTGTTTTTT.